Below, 9 T cell receptor beta chains from the same sample are listed, as sequenced in a study of blood T cell repertoires in COVID-19. Sequencing was performed with immunoSEQ multiplex PCR; in TCRdb, only in-frame clones are kept and a portion is missing. The repertoire holds about 200,000 clones, with 80% to 90% as singletons. The sequenced sample was PBMCs or T cells enriched from blood (not recorded which). These receptors originate from a woman aged 40 to 55 with acute COVID-19.

The rearrangement links TRBV27 to TRBJ1-5, with 9 bases matching TRBD1. Germline loops: CDR1 MNHEY, CDR2 SMNVEV (reference sequence). The junction had 8 bases not matched to a gene; V was cut back by 4 bases and J by 1 base. This CDR3 contains 17 residues. In nucleotides, the CDR3 is TGTGCCAGCAGTTCCTGGGGGGGACAGGGAAGCAATCAGCCCCAGCATTTT. It translates to CASSSWGGQGSNQPQHF.

This sequence joins TRBV4-3 and TRBJ1-2; 7 bases map to TRBD1. Per germline, CDR1 LGHNA and CDR2 YSLEER. The CDR3 has 18 amino acids. Germline trimming cut 0 bases from V and 2 bases from J; bases unmatched to any gene: 12. The CDR3 DNA reads TGCGCCAGCAGCCAAGACCTCAGGACAGGCACTTCAAACTATGGCTACACCTTC. Residues: CASSQDLRTGTSNYGYTF.

The J gene is TRBJ2-3, the V gene TRBV30, with TRBD2 identical over 9 bases. CDR1 and CDR2 (germline): GTSNPN, SVGIG (reference sequence). V was pared by 2 bases and J by 5 bases, with 11 bases of the junction left unmatched. CDR3 length: 16 amino acids. The CDR3 reads CAWSPKALAGLDTQYF. For the CDR3, the DNA is TGTGCCTGGAGTCCTAAGGCACTAGCGGGTTTAGATACGCAGTATTTT.

This chain connects TRBV28 to TRBJ1-1; TRBD1 agrees at 7 bases. The CDR3 is made up of 15 amino acids. Unmatched junction bases numbered 7, after V lost 5 bases and J lost 1 base. The germline V gene has CDR1 MDHEN and CDR2 SYDVKM. CDR3 coding DNA: TGTGCCAGCAGTGACCGACAGGGCCCGAACACTGAAGCTTTCTTT. This gives the protein CASSDRQGPNTEAFF. Supplemented by reference TRBV28 and TRBJ1-1, the full variable domain reads DVKVTQSSRYLVKRTGEKVFLECVQDMDHENMFWYRQDPGLGLRLIYFSYDVKMKEKGDIPEGYSVSREKKERFSLILESASTNQTSMYLCASSDRQGPNTEAFFGQGTRLTVV.

DNA for the CDR3: TGCGCCAGCAACTCGGGACTAGCGGGAGGGTACGAGCAGTACTTC. Its translation is CASNSGLAGGYEQYF. The V call is TRBV5-1, the J call TRBJ2-7; 16 bases match TRBD2. The CDR3 covers 15 residues. CDR1 and CDR2 (germline): SGHRS, YFSETQ. V was pared by 6 bases and J by 4 bases, with 4 bases of the junction left unmatched.

The genes are TRBV28 and TRBJ1-2; 7 nucleotides align to TRBD1. The germline V gene has CDR1 MDHEN and CDR2 SYDVKM. The CDR3 extends over 13 amino acids. V was pared by 3 bases and J by 12 bases, with 10 bases of the junction left unmatched. CDR3 amino acids: CASSFGRVQGHTF. The CDR3 DNA is TGTGCCAGCAGTTTTGGGCGGGTACAGGGGCACACCTTC.

V and J are TRBV7-2 and TRBJ2-2, with D tentatively TRBD1 (6 bases). Germline CDR1 reads SGHTA; CDR2 reads FQGNSA. This CDR3 has 14 residues. V was trimmed by 6 bases and J by 6 bases, leaving 14 bases between them. The chain's CDR3 is CASRLRGTAGELFF. The CDR3 bases are TGTGCCAGCAGACTCAGGGGTACAGCCGGGGAGCTGTTTTTT.

The rearrangement links TRBV3-1 (or the pseudogene TRBV3-2) to TRBJ2-2; D gene ambiguous. The germline V gene encodes CDR1 LGHDT and CDR2 YNNKEL (reference sequence). The CDR3 runs to 12 residues. V was clipped by 4 bases and J by 2 bases, with 2 bases between them. The DNA for the CDR3 is TGTGCCAGCAGCCCTAACACCGGGGAGCTGTTTTTT. It is translated as CASSPNTGELFF.

The chain joins TRBV3-1 (or the pseudogene TRBV3-2) to TRBJ2-7, with 10 bases identical to TRBD2. From germline, CDR1 is LGHDT and CDR2 YNNKEL (reference sequence). The CDR3 length is 16 residues. V lost 4 bases, J lost 3 bases, and 9 bases stayed unmatched. CDR3 in amino acids: CASSPYSGRAFYEQYF. The CDR3 DNA sequence: TGTGCCAGCAGCCCATACAGCGGGAGGGCCTTCTACGAGCAGTACTTC.